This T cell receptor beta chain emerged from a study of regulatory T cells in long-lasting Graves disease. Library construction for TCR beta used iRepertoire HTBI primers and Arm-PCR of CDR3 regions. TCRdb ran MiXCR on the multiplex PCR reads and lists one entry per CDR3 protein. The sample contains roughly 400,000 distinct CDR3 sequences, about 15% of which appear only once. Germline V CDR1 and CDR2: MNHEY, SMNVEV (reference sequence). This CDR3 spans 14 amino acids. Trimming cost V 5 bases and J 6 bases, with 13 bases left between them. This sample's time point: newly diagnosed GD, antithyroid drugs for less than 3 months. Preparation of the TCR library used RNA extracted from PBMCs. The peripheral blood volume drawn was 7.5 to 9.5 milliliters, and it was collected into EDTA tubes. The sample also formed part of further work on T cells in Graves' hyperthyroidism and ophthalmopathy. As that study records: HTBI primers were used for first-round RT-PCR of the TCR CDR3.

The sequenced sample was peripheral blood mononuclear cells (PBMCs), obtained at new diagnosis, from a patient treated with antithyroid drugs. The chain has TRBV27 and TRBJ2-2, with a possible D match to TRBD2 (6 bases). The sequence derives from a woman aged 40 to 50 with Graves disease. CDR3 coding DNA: TGTGCCAGCAGTCCAACGGGAGCGGCCGGGGAGCTGTTTTTT. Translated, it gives CASSPTGAAGELFF.